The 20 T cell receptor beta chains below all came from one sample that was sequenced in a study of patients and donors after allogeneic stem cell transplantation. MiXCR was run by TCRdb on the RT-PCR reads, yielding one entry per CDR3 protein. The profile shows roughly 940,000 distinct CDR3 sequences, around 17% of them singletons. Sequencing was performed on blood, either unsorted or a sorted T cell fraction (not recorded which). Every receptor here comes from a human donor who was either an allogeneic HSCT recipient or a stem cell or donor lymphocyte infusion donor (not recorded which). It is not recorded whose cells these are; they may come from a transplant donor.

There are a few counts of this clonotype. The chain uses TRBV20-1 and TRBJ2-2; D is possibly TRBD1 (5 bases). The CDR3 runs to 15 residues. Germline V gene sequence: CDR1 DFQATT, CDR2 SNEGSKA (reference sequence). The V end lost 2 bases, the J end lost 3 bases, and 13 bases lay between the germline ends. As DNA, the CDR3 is TGCAGTGCTAGAACGAGACAGCATCACACCGGGGAGCTGTTTTTT. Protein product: CSARTRQHHTGELFF.

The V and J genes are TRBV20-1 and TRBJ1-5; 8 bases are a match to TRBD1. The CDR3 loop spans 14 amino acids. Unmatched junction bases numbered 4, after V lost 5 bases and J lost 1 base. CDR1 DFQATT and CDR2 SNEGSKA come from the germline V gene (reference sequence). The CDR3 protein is CSAPTGGSNQPQHF. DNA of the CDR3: TGCAGTGCTCCTACAGGGGGAAGCAATCAGCCCCAGCATTTT.

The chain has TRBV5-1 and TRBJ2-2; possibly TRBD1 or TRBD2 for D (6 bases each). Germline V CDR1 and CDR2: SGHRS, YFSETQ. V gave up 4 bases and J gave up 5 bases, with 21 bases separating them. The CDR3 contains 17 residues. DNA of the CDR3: TGCGCCAGCAGCCCATGGGGGGCCAGCTGGAGAACCGGGGAGCTGTTTTTT. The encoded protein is CASSPWGASWRTGELFF.

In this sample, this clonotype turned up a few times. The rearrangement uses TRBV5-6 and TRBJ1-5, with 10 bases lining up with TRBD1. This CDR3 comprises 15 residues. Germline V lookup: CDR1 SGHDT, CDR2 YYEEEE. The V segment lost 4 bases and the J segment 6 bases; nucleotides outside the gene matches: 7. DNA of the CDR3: TGTGCCAGCAGCCCCGGGGGACAGGGGCCTCAGCCCCAGCATTTT. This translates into CASSPGGQGPQPQHF.

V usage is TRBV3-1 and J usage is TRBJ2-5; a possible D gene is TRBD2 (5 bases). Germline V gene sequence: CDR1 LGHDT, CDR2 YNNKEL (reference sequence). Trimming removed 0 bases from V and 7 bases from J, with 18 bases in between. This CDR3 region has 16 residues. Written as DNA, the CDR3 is TGTGCCAGCAGCCAAGATCAGACTACTCGGAAGGCGACCCAGTACTTC. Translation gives CASSQDQTTRKATQYF.

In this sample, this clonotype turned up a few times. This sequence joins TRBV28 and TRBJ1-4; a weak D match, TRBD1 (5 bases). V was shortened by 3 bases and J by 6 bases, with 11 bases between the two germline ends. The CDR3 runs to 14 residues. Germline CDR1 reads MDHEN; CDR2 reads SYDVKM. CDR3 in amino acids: CASSFQGLDEKLFF. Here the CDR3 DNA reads TGTGCCAGCAGTTTCCAGGGTTTAGATGAAAAACTGTTTTTT.

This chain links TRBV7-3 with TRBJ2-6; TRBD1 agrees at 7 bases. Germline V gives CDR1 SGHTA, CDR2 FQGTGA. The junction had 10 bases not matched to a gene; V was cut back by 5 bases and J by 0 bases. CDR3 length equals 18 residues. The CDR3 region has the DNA TGTGCCAGCAGCCCTAGACAGGGATTGGGCTCTGGGGCCAACGTCCTGACTTTC. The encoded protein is CASSPRQGLGSGANVLTF.

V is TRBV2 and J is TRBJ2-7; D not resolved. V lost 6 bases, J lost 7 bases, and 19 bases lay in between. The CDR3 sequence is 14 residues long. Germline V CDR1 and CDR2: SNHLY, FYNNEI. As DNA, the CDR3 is TGTGCCAGCAGATTGGAGCACCCCAGTAGGGAGCAGTACTTC. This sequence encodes CASRLEHPSREQYF.

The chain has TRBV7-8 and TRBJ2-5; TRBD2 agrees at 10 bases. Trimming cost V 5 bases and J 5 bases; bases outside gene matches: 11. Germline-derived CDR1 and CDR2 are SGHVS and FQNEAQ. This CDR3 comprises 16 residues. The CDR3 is CASSPEGTSEQETQYF. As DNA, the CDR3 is TGTGCCAGCAGCCCCGAGGGGACTAGCGAGCAGGAGACCCAGTACTTC.

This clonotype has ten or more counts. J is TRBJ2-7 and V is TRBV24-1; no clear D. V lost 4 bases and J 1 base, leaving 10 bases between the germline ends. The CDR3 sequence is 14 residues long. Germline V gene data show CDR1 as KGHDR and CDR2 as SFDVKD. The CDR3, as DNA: TGTGCCACCAGTGACCCGGCCAGATCCTACGAGCAGTACTTC. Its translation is CATSDPARSYEQYF.

The CDR3 sequence is CATATGLNTEAFF. Written as DNA, the CDR3 is TGTGCCACCGCGACAGGGTTGAACACTGAAGCTTTCTTT. The chain joins TRBV10-3 to TRBJ1-1; 7 nucleotides line up with TRBD1. The CDR3 totals 13 residues. CDR1 ENHRY and CDR2 SYGVKD come from the germline V gene. The J segment lost 0 bases and the V segment lost 10 bases, leaving 5 bases of the junction unmatched.

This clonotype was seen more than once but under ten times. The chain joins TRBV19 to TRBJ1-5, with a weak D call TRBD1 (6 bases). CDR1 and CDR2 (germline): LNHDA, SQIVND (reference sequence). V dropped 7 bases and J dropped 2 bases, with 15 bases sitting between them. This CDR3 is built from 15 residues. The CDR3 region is CASTRGGNGNQPQHF. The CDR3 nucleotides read TGTGCCAGTACCAGGGGCGGAAATGGCAATCAGCCCCAGCATTTT.

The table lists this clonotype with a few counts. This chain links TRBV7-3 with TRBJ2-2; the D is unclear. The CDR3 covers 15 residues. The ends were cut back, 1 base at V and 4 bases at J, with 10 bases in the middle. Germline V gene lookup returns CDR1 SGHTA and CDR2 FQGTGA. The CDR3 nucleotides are TGTGCCAGCAGCTTAAATGGCAATCCCACCGGGGAGCTGTTTTTT. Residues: CASSLNGNPTGELFF.

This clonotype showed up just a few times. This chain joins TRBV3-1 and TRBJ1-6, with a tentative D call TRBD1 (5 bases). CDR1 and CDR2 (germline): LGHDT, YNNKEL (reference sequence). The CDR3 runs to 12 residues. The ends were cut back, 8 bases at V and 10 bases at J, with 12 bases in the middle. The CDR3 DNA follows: TGTGCCAGCGGTCAGGGAGGATCACCCCTCCACTTT. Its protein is CASGQGGSPLHF.

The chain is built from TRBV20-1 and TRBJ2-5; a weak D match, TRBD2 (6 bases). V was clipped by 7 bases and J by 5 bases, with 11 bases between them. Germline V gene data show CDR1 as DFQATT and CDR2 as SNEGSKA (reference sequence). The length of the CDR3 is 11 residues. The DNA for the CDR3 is TGCAGTGTAGAGACTAGGGAGACCCAGTACTTC. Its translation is CSVETRETQYF.

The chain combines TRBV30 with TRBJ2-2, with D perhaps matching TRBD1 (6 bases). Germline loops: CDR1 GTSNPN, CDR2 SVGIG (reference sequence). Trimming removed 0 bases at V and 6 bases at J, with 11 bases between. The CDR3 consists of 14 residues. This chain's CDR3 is CAWSVLRGSGELFF. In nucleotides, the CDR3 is TGTGCCTGGAGTGTACTAAGGGGGTCCGGGGAGCTGTTTTTT. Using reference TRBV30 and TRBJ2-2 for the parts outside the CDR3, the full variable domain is SQTIHQWPATLVQPVGSPLSLECTVEGTSNPNLYWYRQAAGRGLQLLFYSVGIGQISSEVPQNLSASRPQDRQFILSSKKLLLSDSGFYLCAWSVLRGSGELFFGEGSRLTVL.

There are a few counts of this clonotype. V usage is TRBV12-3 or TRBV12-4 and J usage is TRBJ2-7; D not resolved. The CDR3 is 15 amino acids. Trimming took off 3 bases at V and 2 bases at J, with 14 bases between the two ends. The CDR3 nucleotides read TGTGCCAGCAGTTTTTCGGTCAAAATAACCTACGAGCAGTACTTC. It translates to CASSFSVKITYEQYF.

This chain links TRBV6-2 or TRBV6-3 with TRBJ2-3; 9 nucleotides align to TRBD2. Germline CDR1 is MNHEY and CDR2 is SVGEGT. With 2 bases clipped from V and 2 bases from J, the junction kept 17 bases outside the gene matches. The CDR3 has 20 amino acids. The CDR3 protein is CASSYPGLAGAHSNTDTQYF. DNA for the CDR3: TGTGCCAGCAGTTACCCGGGATTAGCGGGAGCCCATTCAAACACAGATACGCAGTATTTT.

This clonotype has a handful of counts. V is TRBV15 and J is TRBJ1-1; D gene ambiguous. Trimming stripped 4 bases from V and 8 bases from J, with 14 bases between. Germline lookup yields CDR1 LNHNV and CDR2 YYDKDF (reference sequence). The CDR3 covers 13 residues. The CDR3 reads CATSTRPYQEAFF. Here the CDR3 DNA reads TGTGCCACCAGCACCCGACCCTACCAAGAAGCTTTCTTT. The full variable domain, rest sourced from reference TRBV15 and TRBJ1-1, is DAMVIQNPRYQVTQFGKPVTLSCSQTLNHNVMYWYQQKSSQAPKLLFHYYDKDFNNEADTPDNFQSRRPNTSFCFLDIRSPGLGDTAMYLCATSTRPYQEAFFGQGTRLTVV.

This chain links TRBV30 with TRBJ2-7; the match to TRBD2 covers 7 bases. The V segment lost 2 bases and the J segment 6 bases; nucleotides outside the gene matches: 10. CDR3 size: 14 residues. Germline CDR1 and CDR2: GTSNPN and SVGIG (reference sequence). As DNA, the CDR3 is TGTGCCTGGAGTTACGTGGGAGGGCCCTCCGAGCAGTACTTC. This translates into CAWSYVGGPSEQYF.